This T cell receptor (beta chain) came from a study of graft-versus-host responses after intestinal transplantation. Deletions cut 7 bases from V and 0 bases from J, with 11 bases between. Germline loops: CDR1 SNHLY, CDR2 FYNNEI. The length of the CDR3 is 14 residues. In the case of this clone: Its antigen remains unidentified.

The assay was immunoSEQ multiplex PCR, and TCRdb's table has in-frame clones only and misses some. The profile shows tens of thousands of clones, 80% to 90% of them singletons. The gene calls are TRBV2 and TRBJ2-3; D is ambiguous. The starting material was unstimulated CD8+ T cells sorted from spleen or lymph node cells, obtained before transplant. This clonotype was sampled from a human donor who was the organ donor for an intestinal transplant. DNA for the CDR3: TGTGCCAGCATTGGCAGGTTTAGCACAGATACGCAGTATTTT. Encoded protein: CASIGRFSTDTQYF.